Below, one T cell receptor (beta chain) is given with its context. There is no known antigen for this receptor. One junction end disagrees with the germline gene, perhaps due to a read error. TCR CDR3 regions were amplified from genomic DNA by multiplex PCR using the deep immunoSEQ assay. Extracted genomic DNA from each cell subset was spread evenly across all wells of several immunoSEQ 96-well plates, with each plate serving as a replicate. Each replicate PCR for sorted subsets received around 200 ng genomic DNA, equal to about 30,000 T cell genomes. Purified libraries were quantified with a Qubit 3.0 fluorometer, sized on a Bioanalyzer 2100, and re-quantified with the KAPA Library Quantification kit. Each immunoSEQ 96-well plate was sequenced on its own single-read 150-cycle Illumina NextSeq 550 flow cell. Turning to the authors' computational methods: Because the immunoSEQ output included only junctional sequences and no quality scores, the filtering could not be the same as the filtering used for full-length reads. Sequences were annotated with PyIR, a Python wrapper for IgBLAST v1.9, and V/J genes and CDR3 were assigned using IMGT germline references. Reads with weak V/J assignments (E-value above 1e-6), missing CDR3, stop codons, out-of-frame junctions, or ambiguous translated residues were removed. A V3J clonotype was defined by an identical inferred V gene, J gene, and CDR3 amino acid sequence. Percentage overlap between repertoires was calculated by dividing the number of shared unique clonotypes by the size of the smaller repertoire. Richness of each repertoire was evaluated using RTK rarefaction, the Chao1 estimator, and Recon v2.1 estimates of unobserved clonotypes. OLGA was used to compute generation probabilities for all TCRbeta clonotypes that the gDNA method yielded from a few donors. The clones in this table, taken by TCRdb from immuneACCESS, are in-frame only. Not every clone is retained; where verified, under half of the shortfall comes from an unresolved V gene, and the cause of the rest is unknown. That table is the source of V, J and clone size, and D and trimming were worked out from the DNA. The sample table shows around 2.1 million clones, and approximately 95% are seen once. Jointly, the top ten make up approximately 0.13% of the sample.

The data stem from a study of shared clonotypes between healthy human individuals (dated by TCRdb to 2020 to 2021). General notes on the study: The cohort comprised a couple of women and three men aged 18 to 49 years. Each donor's leukapheresis produced roughly between about 0.8 and 8.9 billion PBMCs. To increase sequencing depth and limit assay-specific biases, TCR repertoire library preparation and sequencing were carried out by different laboratories using diverse techniques. For each donor, three plates each were used for CD4 naive and CD4 memory, two plates were used for CD8 naive, and one plate was used for CD8 memory. To estimate repertoire size and how much clonotype sharing occurs between individuals, the study deeply sequenced the blood TCR repertoires of several healthy adults.

For CDR1 and CDR2, the germline V gene lists ENHRY and SYGVKD. The CDR3 starts with the cysteine, ends with the phenylalanine, and has 11 residues. Kept here is only the CDR3 DNA, which spans 33 bases and is read in frame from base 1. What the authors observed across the whole study: Clonotypes shared by all four sorted-subset donors showed higher generation probabilities than non-shared clonotypes. Pairwise subsampling indicated that sequencing depth was expected to affect the degree of clonotype sharing among donors. Incomplete sequencing was indicated by rarefaction of sorted-subset datasets, despite the large sequencing depth. Estimated clonotype richness was generally larger for naive than for memory subsets. Because the study included a small number of donors, the genetic and exposure-history diversity represented was limited. Sampling was restricted to blood, and TCR repertoires in tissue are likely to differ from TCR repertoires in blood. About 5% of naive CD4, more than 3% of naive CD8, approximately 2.2% of memory CD4, and approximately 0.39% of memory CD8 clonotypes were shared across several donors.

The donors were healthy, HIV-negative adults who had no recently reported acute infections or vaccinations. All donors were Caucasian adults living in Nashville, Tennessee, USA. CD4+ T cells were enriched through magnetic negative selection, after which naive cells were positively selected on CD45RA and the remaining negative fraction served as the memory subset. After blood collection by leukapheresis, PBMCs were isolated using Ficoll-Histopaque density gradient centrifugation and then cryopreserved in the vapor phase of liquid nitrogen. Purity and quantity of every magnetically sorted T cell population were checked by analytical flow cytometry. Genomic DNA was isolated from every sorted fraction and measured by UV absorbance on a Nanodrop 2000c.

Sequenced input: naive CD4+ T cells sorted from blood. The intended sense of this specimen's cell subset or site label: CD45RA+ positively selected. This clonotype was sampled from a man between 18 and 35 years old in good health. This chain joins TRBV10-3 to TRBJ2-1, with a tentative D gene TRBD1 over 5 matching bases. DNA sequence: TGTGCCATCAGTGAGGGGGCGTCGTGGGTCTTC. It translates as CAISEGASWVF.